These 31 T cell receptor beta chains came from one sample sequenced in a study of T cells in Graves' hyperthyroidism and ophthalmopathy (dated by TCRdb to about 2019). Libraries were constructed by multiplex PCR. Sequencing was carried out with an Illumina HiSeq 2000. Amplification of TCR beta CDR3 regions was carried out from RNA transcripts. The first round of RT-PCR for the TCR CDR3 was performed with the HTBI primer set and the Qiagen OneStep RT-PCR kit. The raw public reads went through TCRdb reprocessing: fastp at Q25, MiXCR clone calling, in-frame beta chains kept. A single entry per CDR3 protein holds the most common genes and DNA from its merged rows. The sample contains fewer than 750,000 distinct CDR3 sequences, about 14% of them found a single time. About an eighth of the sample is taken by the ten largest. The specimen was blood. All receptors come from a woman between 50 and 59 years old with Graves' ophthalmopathy.

The table lists this clonotype with many counts. The chain joins TRBV20-1 to TRBJ2-7, with 9 bases aligning to TRBD1. V dropped 3 bases and J dropped 2; count of bases not matched to a gene: 5. This CDR3 region has 14 residues. CDR1 and CDR2 (germline): DFQATT, SNEGSKA (reference sequence). The CDR3 protein is CSASEGQGTYEQYF. The CDR3 DNA sequence: TGCAGTGCTAGTGAGGGACAGGGAACCTACGAGCAGTACTTC.

The chain has TRBV20-1 and TRBJ2-5; no clear D. V was shortened by 4 bases and J by 3 bases, with 12 bases between the two germline ends. Germline loops: CDR1 DFQATT, CDR2 SNEGSKA (reference sequence). The CDR3 is 13 amino acids. CDR3 coding DNA: TGCAGTGCTAAGGGATTCGATGAAGAGACCCAGTACTTC. It is translated as CSAKGFDEETQYF.

This sequence joins TRBV27 and TRBJ1-5, with TRBD1 as a possible D gene (5 bases). Deletions cut 1 base from V and 1 base from J, with 8 bases between. The CDR3 length is 15 residues. Per germline, CDR1 MNHEY and CDR2 SMNVEV (reference sequence). The CDR3 is CASSLLGASNQPQHF. CDR3 DNA sequence: TGTGCCAGCAGTTTATTAGGGGCGAGCAATCAGCCCCAGCATTTT.

The V call is TRBV19, the J call TRBJ1-4; 7 nucleotides line up with TRBD1. Germline assignment: CDR1 LNHDA and CDR2 SQIVND (reference sequence). CDR3 length equals 16 residues. V was pared by 1 base and J by 6 bases, with 8 bases of the junction left unmatched. Here the CDR3 DNA reads TGTGCCAGTAGTATAGCTTCGAGGGGGCGAGATGAAAAACTGTTTTTT. Encoded protein: CASSIASRGRDEKLFF.

V gene TRBV7-9 combines with J gene TRBJ2-1; D tentatively reads TRBD1 or TRBD2 (5 bases each). The V end was cut by 5 bases, the J end by 7 bases, with 12 bases between. CDR1 SEHNR and CDR2 FQNEAQ come from the germline V gene (reference sequence). The CDR3 consists of 13 residues. CDR3 in DNA: TGTGCCAGCAGCCTATCGGGGCCGAATGAGCAGTTCTTC. Translated: CASSLSGPNEQFF. The whole variable domain, remainder taken from reference TRBV7-9 and TRBJ2-1, is DTGVSQNPRHKITKRGQNVTFRCDPISEHNRLYWYRQTLGQGPEFLTYFQNEAQLEKSRLLSDRFSAERPKGSFSTLEIQRTEQGDSAMYLCASSLSGPNEQFFGPGTRLTVL.

This clonotype was picked up many times. This chain links TRBV30 with TRBJ2-1; possibly TRBD1 for D (5 bases). There are 13 residues in the CDR3. The germline CDR1 and CDR2 sequences are GTSNPN and SVGIG (reference sequence). The chain's CDR3 is CGGGEDTYNEQFF. The CDR3 DNA reads TGTGGGGGCGGTGAGGATACCTACAATGAGCAGTTCTTC.

The chain links TRBV4-2 to TRBJ2-1; TRBD2 matches 9 bases. V was clipped by 5 bases and J by 3 bases; unmatched bases: 11. The germline gives CDR1 LGHNA, CDR2 YNFKEQ. The CDR3 is 17 amino acids. CDR3 DNA: TGTGCCAGCAGCACACTTCACCTTAGCGGGAGCTACAATGAGCAGTTCTTC. It specifies CASSTLHLSGSYNEQFF.

This clonotype was detected a few times. The chain is built from TRBV4-1 and TRBJ2-3; 12 bases fit TRBD2. This CDR3 comprises 18 residues. CDR1 and CDR2 (germline): MGHRA, YSYEKL. V lost 1 base to trimming and J lost 4 bases; unmatched junction nucleotides: 9. CDR3 protein: CASSQGSSGRASADTQYF. The CDR3, as DNA: TGCGCCAGCAGCCAAGGTTCTAGCGGGAGGGCCTCGGCAGATACGCAGTATTTT.

In this sample, this clonotype turned up many times. The V and J genes are TRBV2 and TRBJ2-1; D is unclear. The germline gives CDR1 SNHLY, CDR2 FYNNEI. V was cut by 5 bases and J by 9 bases, with 14 bases left in between. The CDR3 is 13 residues long. In DNA, the CDR3 is TGTGCCAGCAGTCCCTTTGCAGACGGTGAGCAGTTCTTC. Translated: CASSPFADGEQFF.

This clonotype has ten or more counts. CDR3 amino acids: CASSFPGQGAIRSTDTQYF. The CDR3, as DNA: TGTGCCAGCAGTTTCCCGGGACAGGGGGCTATTAGAAGCACAGATACGCAGTATTTT. The chain joins TRBV28 to TRBJ2-3; 12 nucleotides match TRBD1. V dropped 3 bases and J dropped 0; count of bases not matched to a gene: 10. CDR1 and CDR2 (germline): MDHEN, SYDVKM. CDR3 size: 19 residues.

This clonotype was picked up a small number of times. The chain links TRBV13 to TRBJ2-7, with 9 positions matching TRBD1. V shed 5 bases and J 7 bases; nucleotides not matched to a gene: 9. This CDR3 contains 14 residues. Germline CDR1 is PRHDT and CDR2 is FYEKMQ (reference sequence). The CDR3 region is CASSPPGTGNEQYF. The CDR3 nucleotides read TGTGCCAGCAGCCCCCCCGGGACAGGGAATGAGCAGTACTTC. Combining the CDR3 with reference TRBV13 and TRBJ2-7 gives the whole variable domain AAGVIQSPRHLIKEKRETATLKCYPIPRHDTVYWYQQGPGQDPQFLISFYEKMQSDKGSIPDRFSAQQFSDYHSELNMSSLELGDSALYFCASSPPGTGNEQYFGPGTRLTVT.

This clonotype was counted many times. The gene calls are TRBV7-2 and TRBJ2-5; no firm D call. From germline, CDR1 is SGHTA and CDR2 FQGNSA. Trimming pared 5 bases from V and 5 bases from J, leaving 12 bases between. There are 13 residues in the CDR3. CDR3 region: CASSRPTRETQYF. The CDR3 DNA reads TGTGCCAGCAGCCGACCCACGAGGGAGACCCAGTACTTC.

Only a few counts were recorded for this clonotype. Sequence at one end of the junction differs from germline and may be a read error. The rearrangement joins TRBV20-1 to TRBJ2-2, with 10 bases aligning to TRBD1. The CDR3 spans 13 residues. Germline V gene sequence: CDR1 DFQATT, CDR2 SNEGSKA (reference sequence). The CDR3 protein is CSARTGGTRELFF. The CDR3 DNA reads as TGCAGTGCTAGGACAGGGGGCACCCGGGAGCTGTTTTTT.

There are many counts of this clonotype. V gene TRBV12-3 or TRBV12-4 combines with J gene TRBJ1-5; 7 nucleotides align to TRBD1. With 6 bases clipped from V and 4 bases from J, the junction kept 6 bases outside the gene matches. The CDR3 loop spans 14 amino acids. CDR3 nucleotides: TGTGCCAGCAGCCGGGACAGCTTTAATCAGCCCCAGCATTTT. It codes for CASSRDSFNQPQHF.

Ten or more counts support this clonotype. The chain has TRBV7-2 and TRBJ2-3, with 13 bases aligning to TRBD2. There are 15 residues in the CDR3. Germline V lookup: CDR1 SGHTA, CDR2 FQGNSA. The V segment lost 5 bases and the J segment 5 bases; nucleotides outside the gene matches: 4. CDR3 nucleotide sequence: TGTGCCAGCAGCCAGACTAGCGGGAGGAAAGATACGCAGTATTTT. Protein sequence: CASSQTSGRKDTQYF. Using reference TRBV7-2 and TRBJ2-3 for the parts outside the CDR3, the full variable domain is GAGVSQSPSNKVTEKGKDVELRCDPISGHTALYWYRQSLGQGLEFLIYFQGNSAPDKSGLPSDRFSAERTGGSVSTLTIQRTQQEDSAVYLCASSQTSGRKDTQYFGPGTRLTVL.

This clonotype has at least ten counts. This CDR3 is CASRETGSGEQYF. CDR3 DNA sequence: TGTGCCAGCAGGGAGACAGGGTCGGGAGAGCAGTACTTC. The chain carries TRBV12-3 or TRBV12-4 and TRBJ2-7; 7 bases line up with TRBD1. V lost 6 bases, J lost 7 bases, and 9 bases stayed unmatched. The CDR3 extends over 13 amino acids.

This clonotype has a count of ten or more. This chain uses TRBV28 with TRBJ1-1; no reliable D call. The V end lost 2 bases, the J end lost 1 base, and 14 bases lay between the germline ends. The CDR3 has 16 residues. Looked up from germline, CDR1 is MDHEN and CDR2 is SYDVKM. CDR3 loop: CASSLGGLEGNTEAFF. In DNA form, the CDR3 reads TGTGCCAGCAGTTTAGGTGGCCTCGAAGGGAACACTGAAGCTTTCTTT.

This clonotype was counted many times. The chain is built from TRBV20-1 and TRBJ2-7; 12 positions match TRBD2. Germline V lookup: CDR1 DFQATT, CDR2 SNEGSKA (reference sequence). The CDR3 covers 18 residues. V was clipped by 3 bases and J by 3 bases; unmatched bases: 15. The CDR3 spells CSASSASGRASYYYEQYF. CDR3 in DNA: TGCAGTGCTAGTTCTGCTAGCGGGAGGGCTTCGTATTACTACGAGCAGTACTTC.

With respect to this clonotype: One base away lies a much larger clone, so this may be a sequencing read error. The CDR3: CAWSGRIPEQYF. CDR3 DNA sequence: TGTGCCTGGAGTGGCAGAATCCCTGAGCAGTACTTC. The chain is built from TRBV30 and TRBJ2-7; unclear D gene. The germline V gene has CDR1 GTSNPN and CDR2 SVGIG (reference sequence). CDR3 length: 12 residues. The V end lost 1 base, the J end lost 7 bases, and 11 bases lay between the germline ends.

This clonotype turned up a few times. The rearrangement uses TRBV11-1 and TRBJ1-6; D remains ambiguous. CDR3 size: 13 residues. The germline V and J ends were trimmed by 4 bases and 9 bases, with 10 bases remaining between them. Per the germline V gene, CDR1 is SGHAT and CDR2 is FQDESV (reference sequence). CDR3 in amino acids: CASSSELSSPLHF. DNA for the CDR3: TGTGCCAGCAGCTCCGAACTCAGTTCACCCCTCCACTTT.

This clonotype was found many times. V is TRBV30 and J is TRBJ2-7, with a tentative D call TRBD1 (6 bases). This CDR3 is 14 amino acids long. V lost 0 bases and J 2 bases, leaving 11 bases between the germline ends. Per the germline V gene, CDR1 is GTSNPN and CDR2 is SVGIG (reference sequence). This CDR3 reads CAWSVYRDTYEQYF. The DNA of the CDR3 is TGTGCCTGGAGTGTCTACAGGGACACCTACGAGCAGTACTTC.

The CDR3 region is CASSQGIRDEKLFF. The CDR3, as DNA: TGTGCCAGCAGCCAGGGTATTAGGGATGAAAAACTGTTTTTT. The rearrangement uses TRBV3-1 and TRBJ1-4; D remains ambiguous. V lost 3 bases, J lost 6 bases, and 11 bases lay in between. The CDR3 covers 14 residues. Germline CDR1 and CDR2: LGHDT and YNNKEL (reference sequence).

This chain joins TRBV7-6 and TRBJ2-3; 14 bases are shared with TRBD2. Losses at the gene ends were 5 bases for V and 5 bases for J; bases not matched to a gene: 18. Germline CDR1 SGHVS, CDR2 FNYEAQ. The CDR3 totals 20 residues. CDR3 amino acids: CASSPRLAGGPMSSIDTQYF. As DNA, the CDR3 is TGTGCCAGCAGCCCACGACTAGCGGGAGGGCCGATGAGTTCGATAGATACGCAGTATTTT.

This clonotype turned up a few times. V is TRBV7-2 and J is TRBJ2-7, with D unclear. This CDR3 region has 14 residues. Trimming left V 2 bases short and J 8 bases short, with 16 bases between. Per germline, CDR1 SGHTA and CDR2 FQGNSA. CDR3 DNA sequence: TGTGCCAGCAGCTTAATCGGCTATTTTTACAAGCAGTACTTC. The encoded protein is CASSLIGYFYKQYF.

This clonotype was observed a handful of times. This chain links TRBV15 with TRBJ1-1; TRBD1 might be the D (6 bases). From germline, CDR1 is LNHNV and CDR2 YYDKDF (reference sequence). V lost 2 bases and J 4 bases, leaving 14 bases between the germline ends. The CDR3 extends over 15 amino acids. The chain's CDR3 is CATSRKQQGPTEAFF. The CDR3 coding sequence is TGTGCCACCAGCAGAAAACAACAGGGACCCACTGAAGCTTTCTTT.

This clonotype was recorded a few times. The gene calls are TRBV4-3 and TRBJ2-2; TRBD1 matches at 7 bases. Per germline, CDR1 LGHNA and CDR2 YSLEER. CDR3 size: 17 residues. The J segment lost 7 bases and the V segment lost 4 bases, leaving 15 bases of the junction unmatched. CDR3 residues: CASSPIPGGSSYGELFF. The CDR3 DNA sequence: TGCGCCAGCAGCCCGATTCCAGGGGGTTCTTCTTACGGGGAGCTGTTTTTT.

This clonotype was recorded at least ten times. This chain joins TRBV7-9 and TRBJ2-7, with D unresolved. There are 13 residues in the CDR3. The germline V gene encodes CDR1 SEHNR and CDR2 FQNEAQ (reference sequence). Trimming left V 1 base short and J 6 bases short, with 10 bases between. CDR3 sequence (DNA): TGTGCCAGCAGCTTAGGCCCCATAGCCGAGCAGTACTTC. Residues: CASSLGPIAEQYF.

This clonotype was counted many times. V is TRBV20-1 and J is TRBJ2-7; 13 nucleotides line up with TRBD2. CDR1 is DFQATT and CDR2 is SNEGSKA in the germline V gene (reference sequence). The CDR3 has 16 residues. The junction had 7 bases not matched to a gene; V was cut back by 1 base and J by 4 bases. CDR3 DNA sequence: TGCAGTGCTAGAGTGGAGACTAGCGGGAGGCCTTACGAGCAGTACTTC. Translating gives CSARVETSGRPYEQYF.

This clonotype has a count of ten or more. The chain has TRBV15 and TRBJ2-1; D gene uncertain. The germline CDR1 and CDR2 sequences are LNHNV and YYDKDF (reference sequence). V lost 1 base and J 5 bases, leaving 9 bases between the germline ends. This CDR3 is built from 14 residues. The CDR3 is CATSRVGLDNEQFF. The CDR3 DNA is TGTGCCACCAGCAGAGTCGGCCTTGACAATGAGCAGTTCTTC.

This clonotype was detected ten times or more. This sequence joins TRBV12-3 or TRBV12-4 and TRBJ2-1, with 8 bases lining up with TRBD2. The CDR3 consists of 16 residues. Trimming at V came to 5 bases and at J to 0 bases, leaving 6 bases not matched to a gene. The CDR3 nucleotides read TGTGCCAGCAGTCCACTAGCGGAAAGCTCCTACAATGAGCAGTTCTTC. It encodes CASSPLAESSYNEQFF.

In the case of this clonotype: A single base separates this from a much larger clone, so it may be a read error. V usage is TRBV7-9 and J usage is TRBJ2-5; TRBD1 matches at 9 bases. The CDR3 has 15 residues. The germline V gene encodes CDR1 SEHNR and CDR2 FQNEAQ (reference sequence). The trim removed 6 bases at V and 4 bases at J, leaving 9 bases unmatched. Written as DNA, the CDR3 is TGTGCCAGCAGACCCACCGAGACAGGGGGAGAGACCCAGTACTTC. Protein sequence: CASRPTETGGETQYF.